This is a list of T cell receptor beta chains from one sample in a study of blood T cell repertoires in COVID-19. The assay was immunoSEQ multiplex PCR, and TCRdb's table has in-frame clones only and misses some. The sample records 230,000 or so clones, roughly 80% being singletons. Material: peripheral blood. Every receptor here comes from a man aged 25-45 years with active or convalescent COVID-19. CDR3s include the opening cysteine and the closing phenylalanine or tryptophan. Fields, in order: D gene, V gene, J gene, clone size, CDR3 length, CDR3 DNA, CDR3 protein. A D gene is named only where the DNA matches it firmly. Clone sizes are given selectively: once, few, many, or a class where the clone is expanded.

>-|TRBV27|TRBJ1-3|-|14
TGTGCCAGCAGTCCTCAGGGCTCTGGAAACACCATATATTTT
CASSPQGSGNTIYF
>-|TRBV30|TRBJ2-3|-|14
TGTGCCTGGAGCGGGAGCCCTAGCACAGATACGCAGTATTTT
CAWSGSPSTDTQYF
>-|TRBV9|TRBJ2-1|-|14
TGTGCCAGCAGCGGCAGGGGACTACGGGATGAGCAGTTCTTC
CASSGRGLRDEQFF
>TRBD2|TRBV5-1|TRBJ2-5|-|18
TGCGCCAGCAGCTTCGGTCGCCTAGCGGGGAGTCCCCAAGAGACCCAGTACTTC
CASSFGRLAGSPQETQYF
>TRBD2|TRBV19|TRBJ2-2|-|15
TGTGCCAGTAGTATCTCAGCGGGAGCGACCGGGGAGCTGTTTTTT
CASSISAGATGELFF
>TRBD1|TRBV24-1|TRBJ1-2|-|12
TGTGCCACCAGTGATGAGGGGGCCGGCTACACCTTC
CATSDEGAGYTF
>TRBD1|TRBV2|TRBJ1-5|-|17
TGTGCCAGCAGTGGGGCGATTCGGCCCAGGGGGAATCAGCCCCAGCATTTT
CASSGAIRPRGNQPQHF
>TRBD1|TRBV7-7|TRBJ2-2|-|16
TGTGCCAGCAGCCCGACAGGGTTAGGGTTCACCGGGGAGCTGTTTTTT
CASSPTGLGFTGELFF
>-|TRBV6-2/TRBV6-3|TRBJ1-4|-|16
TGTGCCAGCAGTCTCACGACCGGGGGACGTGGTGAAAAACTGTTTTTT
CASSLTTGGRGEKLFF
>-|TRBV9|TRBJ1-1|once|13
TGTGCCAGCAGTACAGGCATGAACACTGAAGCTTTCTTT
CASSTGMNTEAFF
>-|TRBV10-1|TRBJ2-2|-|16
TGCGCCAGCAGTGAGGCCGGGGTTGTAGACACCGGGGAGCTGTTTTTT
CASSEAGVVDTGELFF
>TRBD2|TRBV5-1|TRBJ2-5|-|16
TGCGCCAGCAGCCTAACGATAGCGGGTGTCCAAGAGACCCAGTACTTC
CASSLTIAGVQETQYF
>-|TRBV18|TRBJ1-5|-|16
TGTGCCAGCTCACCCTTTGACAGGCGAGGAATCCAGCCCCAGCATTTT
CASSPFDRRGIQPQHF
>-|TRBV6-2/TRBV6-3|TRBJ1-5|-|17
TGTGCCAGCAGTTACTCGCCGGGGGAGCCTGGCAATCAGCCCCAGCATTTT
CASSYSPGEPGNQPQHF
>TRBD2|TRBV6-2/TRBV6-3|TRBJ2-2|-|18
TGTGCCAGCAGTTCCGGACTAGCGGGAAGCGGGAACACCGGGGAGCTGTTTTTT
CASSSGLAGSGNTGELFF
>-|TRBV15|TRBJ2-7|-|11
TGTGCCACCAGCCAGGGGCGAGAGCAGTACTTC
CATSQGREQYF
>TRBD1|TRBV24-1|TRBJ2-2|-|14
TGTGCCACCAGTCCCGACAGGGACACCGGGGAGCTGTTTTTT
CATSPDRDTGELFF
>TRBD1|TRBV6-5|TRBJ2-2|-|14
TGTGCCACCCGGACAGGGCCGTTTACCGGGGAGCTGTTTTTT
CATRTGPFTGELFF
>-|TRBV19|TRBJ1-5|-|14
TGTGCCAGTAGTTTTCGAGGGTTCGATCAGCCCCAGCATTTT
CASSFRGFDQPQHF
>-|TRBV6-5|TRBJ2-7|-|10
TGTGCCAGCACCAACTACGAGCAGTACTTC
CASTNYEQYF
>TRBD2|TRBV24-1|TRBJ2-3|-|14
TGTGCCACCAGAAGCGGGATGGTGGGGGATACGCAGTATTTT
CATRSGMVGDTQYF
>TRBD2|TRBV9|TRBJ2-1|-|14
TGTGCCAGCAGCGCGGCGGGAGGGCTCAATGAGCAGTTCTTC
CASSAAGGLNEQFF
>-|TRBV29-1|TRBJ1-1|-|12
TGCAGCGTCCAGGACACGAACACTGAAGCTTTCTTT
CSVQDTNTEAFF
>TRBD1|TRBV19|TRBJ1-2|-|13
TGTGCCAGTCAGACAGGGGCGGACTATGGCTACACCTTC
CASQTGADYGYTF
>-|TRBV6-2/TRBV6-3|TRBJ2-5|-|16
TGTGCCAGCAGTCCCTTCTCGGGTAATTACCGGGAGACCCAGTACTTC
CASSPFSGNYRETQYF
>-|TRBV10-3|TRBJ2-5|once|13
TGTGCCATCAGTGAGAGCTACCAAGAGACCCAGTACTTC
CAISESYQETQYF
>-|TRBV28|TRBJ2-5|-|15
TGTGCCAGCAGTTTGCACGCGGGGCCCAAGAGACCCCAGTACTTC
CASSLHAGPKRPQYF
>TRBD1|TRBV27|TRBJ2-7|-|15
TGTGCCAGCAGTATCCTCGCGGACAGGGCAGCCGAGCAGTACTTC
CASSILADRAAEQYF
>-|TRBV6-5|TRBJ1-1|-|15
TGTGCCAGCAGCCCAAACCCCGGGACACGGGCTGAAGCTTTCTTT
CASSPNPGTRAEAFF
>TRBD2|TRBV10-3|TRBJ2-3|-|14
TGTGCCATCATGCCTAGCGGGAGTGGGTATACGCAGTATTTT
CAIMPSGSGYTQYF
>TRBD1|TRBV11-2|TRBJ1-1|few|14
TGTGCCAGCAGCTTCACCAGGGGGTCCACTGAAGCTTTCTTT
CASSFTRGSTEAFF
>-|TRBV9|TRBJ2-2|-|18
TGTGCCAGCAGCGTAGCGGCGCGGAGAGAACTTTCCACCGGGGAGCTGTTTTTT
CASSVAARRELSTGELFF
>-|TRBV9|TRBJ1-2|-|14
TGTGCCAGCAGCGTAGATATGGGGAGCTATGGCTACACCTTC
CASSVDMGSYGYTF
>TRBD1|TRBV27|TRBJ1-5|-|14
TGTGCCAGCAGTACCGGGACAGGTCATCAGCCCCAGCATTTT
CASSTGTGHQPQHF
>-|TRBV12-3/TRBV12-4|TRBJ2-1|-|11
TGTGCCAGCAGTTTACAGGGGCCCTGCTTCTTC
CASSLQGPCFF
>-|TRBV13|TRBJ2-1|-|15
TGTGCCAGCAGATATCACACTAGTTTAGGCAATGAGCAGTTCTTC
CASRYHTSLGNEQFF
>-|TRBV3-1/TRBV3-2|TRBJ2-7|-|16
TGTGCCAGCAGCCAAACCCGACAGATCCAACCTTACGAGCAGTACTTC
CASSQTRQIQPYEQYF
>-|TRBV11-2|TRBJ2-5|-|14
TGTGCCAGCAGCCCCCGACTAGGAGTTGGGACCCAGTACTTC
CASSPRLGVGTQYF
>-|TRBV4-1|TRBJ2-6|-|18
TGCGCCAGCAGCCTCTATGGGGCCAGGGGCTCTGGGGCCAACGTCCTGACTTTC
CASSLYGARGSGANVLTF
>TRBD2|TRBV4-3|TRBJ2-5|-|17
TGCGCCAGCAGCCAAGCCCGTACTAGCGGGATCCCAGAGACCCAGTACTTC
CASSQARTSGIPETQYF
>-|TRBV7-2|TRBJ2-3|-|13
TGTGCCAGCAGCTTAGAGTTGACGGGGACGCAGTATTTT
CASSLELTGTQYF
>TRBD1|TRBV28|TRBJ2-7|-|15
TGTGCCAGCAGTGGGCCCGGGACAGGGTTCTACGAGCAGTACTTC
CASSGPGTGFYEQYF
>-|TRBV6-5|TRBJ2-5|once|16
TGTGCCAGCAGTTACTCCGCGGGCCGCCTCAGGGAGACCCAGTACTTC
CASSYSAGRLRETQYF
>TRBD1|TRBV29-1|TRBJ2-5|-|17
TGCAGCGTTGAGAGTCGGGGGGACAGGGGGCACCAAGAGACCCAGTACTTC
CSVESRGDRGHQETQYF
>-|TRBV28|TRBJ1-1|-|13
TGTGCCAGCAGTTTAGGAGGGAACACTGAAGCTTTCTTT
CASSLGGNTEAFF
>TRBD1|TRBV4-1|TRBJ1-2|-|14
TGCGCCAGCAGCCATCCAGACGGACAGGGATACTACACCTTC
CASSHPDGQGYYTF
>-|TRBV5-6|TRBJ1-5|-|15
TGTGCCAGCAGCTTGAGGGGAACTGGAGTTCAGCCCCAGCATTTT
CASSLRGTGVQPQHF
>-|TRBV4-1|TRBJ2-3|-|15
TGCGCCAGCAGCCCGCGGGGGCCACTCACAGATACGCAGTATTTT
CASSPRGPLTDTQYF
>-|TRBV28|TRBJ1-1|-|12
TGTGCCAGCGGGAGTACGGACACTGAAGCTTTCTTT
CASGSTDTEAFF
>-|TRBV27|TRBJ2-3|-|15
TGTGCCAGCAGTTTCCTGAGCGGGAGCACAGATACGCAGTATTTT
CASSFLSGSTDTQYF